This TCR beta chain was recorded in a study of tumor-infiltrating lymphocytes in primary liver carcinoma. Unsorted bulk tissue of about 19-31 mg yielded co-extracted RNA and DNA. By surgical resection, the patients were treated for their primary liver carcinoma. Germline loops: CDR1 SGHAT, CDR2 FQNNGV. V was pared by 9 bases and J by 9 bases, with 15 bases between. This CDR3 contains 13 residues. TCR beta cDNA came from about 500 ng total RNA, primed with a constant-region primer. A slightly modified ARM-PCR protocol with three nested multiplex PCR rounds produced these TCR beta libraries. TRBV1-TRBV30 forward primers paired with a C-beta reverse primer were used in the first two PCR rounds, which ran approximately 10 cycles each. TCRdb recomputed calls from the multiplex PCR reads with MiXCR, one row per CDR3 protein. The data show 80,000 or so distinct CDR3 sequences, with 65% to 75% seen just once and roughly 13% held by the top ten.

The origin of this receptor is a woman aged 60-75 years with primary liver carcinoma and hepatitis B virus infection. The V call is TRBV11-2, the J call TRBJ1-6; D is unresolved. Sequencing input: liver tumor tissue from sampling region 4. Subset in this sample: tumor region T4, right-lateral pole. The CDR3 DNA follows: TGTGCCAGGAGCCTAACGTCTAGTTCACCCCTCCACTTT. Its translation is CARSLTSSSPLHF.